This T cell receptor (beta chain) stems from a study of CD8 T cells in Susac syndrome. TCR beta was sequenced from blood CD8+ and CD4+ T cells. TEMRA cells were FACS-enriched, unlike CD8+ and CD4+ T cells, which were negatively isolated. Random hexamers served to reverse transcribe about 0.5 to 1 ug RNA. TCRdb redid the calling of the immunoSEQ multiplex PCR reads with MiXCR, one entry per CDR3 protein. Of over 95,000 distinct CDR3 sequences in the sample, 92% were seen once. J gave up 0 bases and V 3 bases, and 14 bases lay outside the gene matches. Germline V lookup: CDR1 SGHTA, CDR2 FQGTGA. The CDR3 consists of 19 residues.

This chain uses TRBV7-3 with TRBJ1-2, with TRBD1 matching 9 bases. The origin of this receptor is a human donor in good health. Specimen: CD4+ T cells from PBMCs. The CDR3 sequence: CASSFPPAGTGSTNYGYTF. The CDR3 coding sequence is TGTGCCAGCAGCTTCCCGCCCGCCGGGACAGGGTCCACTAACTATGGCTACACCTTC.